This is a list of T cell receptor beta chains from one sample in a study of shared clonotypes between healthy human individuals. Measured with immunoSEQ multiplex PCR; TCRdb has only the in-frame clones, and not every one. The sample lists about 980,000 clones, 76% occurring once. The sequencing sample was made of memory CD4+ T cells sorted from blood. The receptors come from a man younger than 30 in good health. Both conserved end residues are part of each CDR3. The order of the fields is V gene, D gene, J gene, clone size, CDR3 length, CDR3 DNA, CDR3 protein. D genes are given only for firm matches. Clone sizes are given selectively: once, few, many, or a class where the clone is expanded.

TRBV2	TRBD1	TRBJ1-5	NA	14	TGTGCCAGCACCGGGGGACAGGCCAATCAGCCCCAGCATTTT	CASTGGQANQPQHF
TRBV18	NA	TRBJ1-2	few	14	TGTGCCAGCTCACCGTCCTCGGACGTCTATGGCTACACCTTC	CASSPSSDVYGYTF
TRBV27	NA	TRBJ2-2	many	15	TGTGCCAGCAGTTTACAATGGGGAAACACCGGGGAGCTGTTTTTT	CASSLQWGNTGELFF
TRBV5-1	TRBD1	TRBJ2-7	many	14	TGCGCCAGCAGTACCGGGACAGGGGTGGACGAGCAGTACTTC	CASSTGTGVDEQYF
TRBV27	TRBD2	TRBJ2-7	NA	13	TGTGCCAGCAGGGGGCTAGCGGGATTCAAGCAGTACTTC	CASRGLAGFKQYF
TRBV7-7	TRBD1	TRBJ2-5	NA	13	TGTGCTAGCAGCGGACAGGGGCAAGGGACCCAGTACTTC	CASSGQGQGTQYF
TRBV10-1	NA	TRBJ2-3	NA	14	TGCGCCAGCAGTGAGTGGTGGGGGAGGGATACGCAGTATTTT	CASSEWWGRDTQYF
TRBV5-1	NA	TRBJ2-6	once	15	TGCGCCAGCAGCTCCCTAGCTGTTGGGGCCAACGTCCTGACTTTC	CASSSLAVGANVLTF
TRBV5-4	NA	TRBJ2-3	few	14	TGTGCCAGCAGCCCCGAGTCTAGCACAGATACGCAGTATTTT	CASSPESSTDTQYF
TRBV18	TRBD1	TRBJ2-5	NA	15	TGTGCCAGCTCACCGCGACAGGGGTTTCGAGAGACCCAGTACTTC	CASSPRQGFRETQYF
TRBV18	NA	TRBJ1-1	many	13	TGTGCCAGCTTAACCCGGCAGAACACTGAAGCTTTCTTT	CASLTRQNTEAFF
TRBV18	TRBD1	TRBJ1-2	many	15	TGTGCCAGCTCACCGGGACAGGGTGTAGTCTATGGCTACACCTTC	CASSPGQGVVYGYTF
TRBV6-6	TRBD1	TRBJ1-1	NA	15	TGTGCCAGCAAAAAAAGACAGGGGGCGCCCACTGAAGCTTTCTTT	CASKKRQGAPTEAFF
TRBV6-5	NA	TRBJ1-4	NA	14	TGTGCCAGCAGGGATGTGACAGGCCGGGCGGAACTGTTTTTT	CASRDVTGRAELFF
TRBV7-2	TRBD1	TRBJ2-5	once	15	TGTGCCAGCAGTAGCACCGGGACAGGGAAAGAGACCCAGTACTTC	CASSSTGTGKETQYF
TRBV11-2	TRBD1	TRBJ1-4	NA	15	TGTGCCAGCAGTAATTACCAGGGGGCCTATGAAAAACTGTTTTTT	CASSNYQGAYEKLFF
TRBV5-1	NA	TRBJ2-5	NA	14	TGCGCCAGCAGCCCGGACAGCCCCGGTGAGACCCAGTACTTC	CASSPDSPGETQYF
TRBV11-2	NA	TRBJ2-7	NA	14	TGTGCCAGCAGCTTTGACCGGAGCTCCTACGAGCAGTACTTC	CASSFDRSSYEQYF
TRBV6-5	NA	TRBJ2-5	NA	14	TGTGCCAGCAGTTTAGGTCTAGGCGGGGAGACCCAGTACTTC	CASSLGLGGETQYF
TRBV21-1	NA	TRBJ2-1	NA	12	TGTGCCAGCAGTTTTGGGGGCAATGAGCAGTTCTTC	CASSFGGNEQFF
TRBV11-2	NA	TRBJ2-3	NA	16	TGTGCCAGCAGCTTCCGAGGCGGCGGGAGCACAGATACGCAGTATTTT	CASSFRGGGSTDTQYF
TRBV11-1	NA	TRBJ2-1	NA	16	TGTGCCAGCAGCCCCTTAACCCTTCGCTCCTACAATGAGCAGTTCTTC	CASSPLTLRSYNEQFF
TRBV10-3	TRBD2	TRBJ2-1	many	15	TGTGCCATCAGTGAGTCGGGACTAGCGGGAGATGAGCAGTTCTTC	CAISESGLAGDEQFF
TRBV23-1	NA	TRBJ1-4	few	12	TGCGCCAGCAGTCAGGATAATGAAAAACTGTTTTTT	CASSQDNEKLFF
TRBV5-6	NA	TRBJ2-6	NA	16	TGTGCCAGCAGCTTGGAGCGCCAGGCTGGGGCCAACGTCCTGACTTTC	CASSLERQAGANVLTF
TRBV4-1	NA	TRBJ1-2	NA	14	TGCGCCAGCAGCCAAGCCCTGGCGGGCTATGGCTACACCTTC	CASSQALAGYGYTF
TRBV7-2	NA	TRBJ1-1	NA	16	TGTGCCAGCAGCATCGACCCAGGGCGGGTGAACACTGAAGCTTTCTTT	CASSIDPGRVNTEAFF
TRBV5-6	NA	TRBJ2-7	once	15	TGTGCCAGCAGCTCGCAGGGGGGAAGCGGACACGAGCAGTACTTC	CASSSQGGSGHEQYF
TRBV7-8	TRBD2	TRBJ2-1	NA	14	TGTGCCAGCAGCTGGACTAGCGGGGGGGACGAGCAGTTCTTC	CASSWTSGGDEQFF
TRBV13	NA	TRBJ1-2	NA	13	TGTGCCAGCAGGGCGGACAATAACTATGGCTACACCTTC	CASRADNNYGYTF
TRBV5-1	TRBD2	TRBJ2-7	NA	17	TGCGCCAGCAGCTTGGGCTTGGAGGCGGGAGGGCTCTACGAGCAGTACTTC	CASSLGLEAGGLYEQYF
TRBV20-1	NA	TRBJ2-5	NA	10	TGCAGTGCCTTGAAGGAGACCCAGTACTTC	CSALKETQYF
TRBV15	NA	TRBJ2-5	NA	15	TGTGCCACCAGCAGAGATCCGACTCCCCAAGAGACCCAGTACTTC	CATSRDPTPQETQYF
TRBV18	NA	TRBJ1-5	NA	15	TGTGCCAGCTCACACTCCTCACAGGGATATCAGCCCCAGCATTTT	CASSHSSQGYQPQHF
TRBV10-3	NA	TRBJ2-3	NA	14	TGTGCCATCAGTTACAACACGGGGGAAGATACGCAGTATTTT	CAISYNTGEDTQYF
TRBV6-1	NA	TRBJ1-1	NA	14	TGTGCCAGCAGTGAAGCGCCGTTGACTTCTGAAGCTTTCTTT	CASSEAPLTSEAFF
TRBV7-9	NA	TRBJ1-2	NA	12	TGTGCCAGCAGCGGGGGGGACTATGGCTACACCTTC	CASSGGDYGYTF
TRBV2	NA	TRBJ1-3	NA	14	TGTGCCAGCACTGCAGGGATTGCTGGAAACACCATATATTTT	CASTAGIAGNTIYF
TRBV30	TRBD1	TRBJ1-1	NA	13	TGTGCCTGGAGCTTGACAGGGTCCACTGAAGCTTTCTTT	CAWSLTGSTEAFF
TRBV19	NA	TRBJ2-7	NA	14	TGTGCCAGTAACAGGGGAGGGTCGGAGACCGAGCAGTACTTC	CASNRGGSETEQYF
TRBV18	NA	TRBJ1-3	NA	17	TGTGCCAGCTCACCACCCGCCGGGCCCCTAGGCCGTGACACCATATATTTT	CASSPPAGPLGRDTIYF
TRBV19	TRBD1	TRBJ1-2	few	14	TGTGCCAGTAGTATATTGGGGACAGGGGACGGCTACACCTTC	CASSILGTGDGYTF
TRBV5-5	NA	TRBJ2-5	NA	13	TGTGCCAGCAGCTTGGAGCATCAAGAGACCCAGTACTTC	CASSLEHQETQYF
TRBV7-9	TRBD2	TRBJ2-5	NA	16	TGTGCCAGCAGCTCTGGAGTAGCGGGAGGGCCAGAGACCCAGTACTTC	CASSSGVAGGPETQYF
TRBV29-1	TRBD1	TRBJ2-1	NA	11	TGCAGCGTTGAAGAGACAGGGTCGCAGTTCTTC	CSVEETGSQFF
TRBV5-1	NA	TRBJ2-2	NA	16	TGCGCCAGCAGCTTGCGCGGGAATTCCCTCACCGGGGAGCTGTTTTTT	CASSLRGNSLTGELFF
TRBV5-1	TRBD1	TRBJ2-7	NA	14	TGCGCCAGCAGCTCTTATGGACAGGGTTACGAGCAGTACTTC	CASSSYGQGYEQYF
TRBV30	NA	TRBJ2-7	NA	11	TGTGCCTGGAGTGTGGGCTACGAGCAGTACTTC	CAWSVGYEQYF
TRBV9	TRBD2	TRBJ2-7	few	14	TGTGCCAGCAGCCCACAAGCGGGGGGCGGCGAGCAGTACTTC	CASSPQAGGGEQYF
TRBV5-5	TRBD1	TRBJ1-5	NA	15	TGTGCCAGCAGCCCGCGACAGGGGCGCGGACAGCCCCAGCATTTT	CASSPRQGRGQPQHF
TRBV10-2	TRBD1	TRBJ2-7	NA	15	TGCGCCAGCAGTGGCCGGGACAGGGGGCCCTACGAGCAGTACTTC	CASSGRDRGPYEQYF
TRBV2	NA	TRBJ2-5	NA	14	TGTGCCAGCAGTGGAACTTCCTACCAAGAGACCCAGTACTTC	CASSGTSYQETQYF
TRBV4-1	NA	TRBJ1-2	NA	14	TGCGCCAGCAGCCAAGGGGAGGTTAACTATGGCTACACCTTC	CASSQGEVNYGYTF
TRBV11-2	NA	TRBJ2-3	NA	15	TGTGCCAGCAGCTTAGTCCTGTCCCGCACAGATACGCAGTATTTT	CASSLVLSRTDTQYF
TRBV7-2	TRBD2	TRBJ2-7	NA	14	TGTGCCAGCAGCTTAGCCTTCGGGGGGACTCTTCAGTACTTC	CASSLAFGGTLQYF
TRBV7-2	NA	TRBJ2-3	many	15	TGTGCCAGCATCGAGGACCCCCAACACACAGATACGCAGTATTTT	CASIEDPQHTDTQYF
TRBV4-3	TRBD1	TRBJ2-3	NA	14	TGCGCCAGCAGCCTAACAGGGGACCGGTATACGCAGTATTTT	CASSLTGDRYTQYF
TRBV19	TRBD1	TRBJ2-2	few	17	TGTGCCAGTAGTATAGATGTGGACAGGGGATTATCCGGGGAGCTGTTTTTT	CASSIDVDRGLSGELFF
TRBV5-1	NA	TRBJ1-1	NA	13	TGCGCCAGCAGCCTCGGGGGGAACACTGAAGCTTTCTTT	CASSLGGNTEAFF
TRBV4-3	NA	TRBJ2-7	NA	13	TGCGCCAGCAGCAAAGAGGGGGGCTACGAGCAGTACTTC	CASSKEGGYEQYF